This paragraph covers one TCR beta chain sequence. Its antigen is as yet unknown. Some clones are missing from TCRdb's copy, which holds only in-frame ones; the method was immunoSEQ multiplex PCR. The sample yields 57,000 or so clones, 85% seen once. The sample belongs to a study of OX40 agonist ivuxolimab in advanced cancers. Study information: Three patients responded partially, comprising one with hepatocellular carcinoma and two with cutaneous melanoma.

Study conclusions and caveats: The 0.1-3.0 mg/kg partial responders had among the lowest clonal expansion. The mean number of expanded clones was higher in CD8+ T cells than in CD4+.

This CDR3 has 14 amino acids. Per germline, CDR1 GTSNPN and CDR2 SVGIG (reference sequence). Trimming at V came to 8 bases and at J to 1 base, leaving 4 bases not matched to a gene. Autoimmune disease history or systemic immunosuppression led to patient exclusion. This receptor was identified in an adult with an advanced solid tumor such as melanoma, head and neck, liver or kidney cancer. The chain joins TRBV30 to TRBJ2-2; 10 positions match TRBD2. Sequenced material: CD4+ or CD8+ T cells sorted from blood, taken in a trial of the OX40 agonist ivuxolimab. CDR3 nucleotide sequence: TGTGCCGTCAGACTAGCGGGGAACACCGGGGAGCTGTTTTTT. Translated, it gives CAVRLAGNTGELFF.